Listed below are T cell receptor beta chains from one sample, sequenced in a study of shared clonotypes between healthy human individuals. Data came from immunoSEQ multiplex PCR; TCRdb stores just in-frame clones and leaves some out. This table has under 700,000 clones, roughly 95% appearing once. Material for sequencing was naive CD8+ T cells sorted from blood. The receptors here all came from a woman aged 25 to 39 in good health. CDR3s leave out the opening cysteine and the closing phenylalanine or tryptophan.

CDR3aa	v_gene
ASSYGRERRFNEQF	TRBV11-2
ASIAKDRGNEQY	TRBV27
ASSIGPGDDYEQY	TRBV19
ASSLGVNQPQH	TRBV7-9
ASSSPAENTEAF	TRBV28
ASSDRRGRGYEQY	TRBV7-6
ASRRRGVGQPQH	TRBV28
ASSLGAGTEAF	TRBV5-6
ASSYGAGRTEAF	TRBV6-5
ASREGTVSTTDTQY	TRBV10-2
AWTEGDQPQH	TRBV30
ASSPGLIGYEQY	TRBV28
ASSEYSNQPQH	TRBV11-2
ASSQESGEQY	TRBV4-2
ASSPTTGRTEAF	TRBV19
ASSHTMNTGELF	TRBV5-1
ASSAPGTVGNTIY	TRBV9
ASHWGPGNTIY	TRBV28
ASSVGSFVEQY	TRBV25-1
ASSLYTLGGGSEYSNQPQH	TRBV28
ASSLVKSYEQY	TRBV11-2
ASSQRVSSYEQY	TRBV13
ASSGLTENTEAF	TRBV9
ASSPGRAGLF	TRBV5-4
ASSIRHPSYEQY	TRBV19
ASSEIGTGFFNTIY	TRBV6-1
ATSGPGGVDTGELF	TRBV15
ASSEIFSGMNTEAF	TRBV27
ASSLGGQSPNTIY	TRBV5-6
ASSLILRAYEQY	TRBV28
ASSLDPTGPPLNEQF	TRBV11-2
ASSPARSYEQY	TRBV18
SVELRDSAYEQY	TRBV29-1
ASRTSGRVETQY	TRBV27
ASSFGTTYEQY	TRBV19
ASRAGDTEAF	TRBV2
ASRADLPPRNEQF	TRBV2
SASNNSPLH	TRBV20-1
ASSLFQGRNEQF	TRBV27
ASTSGRWGDTQY	TRBV9